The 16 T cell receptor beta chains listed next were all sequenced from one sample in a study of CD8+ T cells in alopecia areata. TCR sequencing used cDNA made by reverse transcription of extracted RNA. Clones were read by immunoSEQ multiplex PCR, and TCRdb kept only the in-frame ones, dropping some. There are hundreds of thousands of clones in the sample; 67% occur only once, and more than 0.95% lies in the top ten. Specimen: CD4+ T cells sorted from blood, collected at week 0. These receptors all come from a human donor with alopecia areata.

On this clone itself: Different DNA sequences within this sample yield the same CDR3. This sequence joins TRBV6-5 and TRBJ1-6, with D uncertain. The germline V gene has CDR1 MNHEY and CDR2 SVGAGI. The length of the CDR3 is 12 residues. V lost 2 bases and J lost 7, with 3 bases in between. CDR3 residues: CASSYGNSPLHF. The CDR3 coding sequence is TGTGCCAGCAGTTACGGGAATTCACCCCTCCACTTT.

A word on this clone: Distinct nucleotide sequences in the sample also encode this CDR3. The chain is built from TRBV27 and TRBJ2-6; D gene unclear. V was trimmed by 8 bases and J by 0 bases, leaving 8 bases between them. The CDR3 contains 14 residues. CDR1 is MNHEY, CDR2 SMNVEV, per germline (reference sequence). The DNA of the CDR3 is TGTGCCAGCCGTCAGTCCTCTGGGGCCAACGTCCTGACTTTC. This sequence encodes CASRQSSGANVLTF.

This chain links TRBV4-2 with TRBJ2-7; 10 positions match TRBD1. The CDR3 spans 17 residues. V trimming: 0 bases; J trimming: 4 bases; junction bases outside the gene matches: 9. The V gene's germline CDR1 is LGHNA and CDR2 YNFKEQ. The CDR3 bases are TGTGCCAGCAGCCAAGATCTTGTAGGGACAGGGGTGTACGAGCAGTACTTC. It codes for CASSQDLVGTGVYEQYF.

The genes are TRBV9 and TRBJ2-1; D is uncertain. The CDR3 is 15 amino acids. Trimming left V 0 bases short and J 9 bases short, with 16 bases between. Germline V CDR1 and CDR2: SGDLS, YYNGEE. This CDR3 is CASSVVPVVAREQFF. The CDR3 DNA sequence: TGTGCCAGCAGCGTAGTCCCGGTCGTGGCGCGTGAGCAGTTCTTC.

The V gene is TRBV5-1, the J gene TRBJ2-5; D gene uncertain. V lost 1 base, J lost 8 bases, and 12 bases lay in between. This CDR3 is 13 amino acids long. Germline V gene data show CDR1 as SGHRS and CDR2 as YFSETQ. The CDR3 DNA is TGCGCCAGCAGCTTGATCCAGATCGGAACCCAGTACTTC. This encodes CASSLIQIGTQYF.

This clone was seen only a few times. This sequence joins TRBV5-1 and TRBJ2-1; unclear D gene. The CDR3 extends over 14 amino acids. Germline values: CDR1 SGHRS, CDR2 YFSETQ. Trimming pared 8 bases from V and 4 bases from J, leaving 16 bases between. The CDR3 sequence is CASSLGERYNEQFF. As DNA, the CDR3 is TGCGCCAGTTCACTGGGTGAACGTTACAATGAGCAGTTCTTC.

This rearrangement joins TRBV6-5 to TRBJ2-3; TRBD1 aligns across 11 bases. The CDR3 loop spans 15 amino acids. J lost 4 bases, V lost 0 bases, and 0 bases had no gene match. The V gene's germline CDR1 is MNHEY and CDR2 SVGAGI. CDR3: CASSYSGQGADTQYF. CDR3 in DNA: TGTGCCAGCAGTTACTCGGGACAGGGGGCAGATACGCAGTATTTT.

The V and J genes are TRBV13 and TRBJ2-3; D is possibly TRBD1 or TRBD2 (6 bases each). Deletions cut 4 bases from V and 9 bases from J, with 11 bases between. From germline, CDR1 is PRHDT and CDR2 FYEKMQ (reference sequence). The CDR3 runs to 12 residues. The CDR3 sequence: CASSSGGGTQYF. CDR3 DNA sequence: TGTGCCAGCAGCTCCGGGGGCGGGACGCAGTATTTT.

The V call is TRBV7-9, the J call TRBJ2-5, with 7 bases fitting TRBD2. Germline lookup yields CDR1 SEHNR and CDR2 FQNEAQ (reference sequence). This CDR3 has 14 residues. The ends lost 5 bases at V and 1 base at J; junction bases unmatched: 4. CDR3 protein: CASSGGTTQETQYF. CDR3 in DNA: TGTGCCAGCAGCGGCGGGACTACCCAAGAGACCCAGTACTTC. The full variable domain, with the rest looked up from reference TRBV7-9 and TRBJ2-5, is DTGVSQNPRHKITKRGQNVTFRCDPISEHNRLYWYRQTLGQGPEFLTYFQNEAQLEKSRLLSDRFSAERPKGSFSTLEIQRTEQGDSAMYLCASSGGTTQETQYFGPGTRLLVL.

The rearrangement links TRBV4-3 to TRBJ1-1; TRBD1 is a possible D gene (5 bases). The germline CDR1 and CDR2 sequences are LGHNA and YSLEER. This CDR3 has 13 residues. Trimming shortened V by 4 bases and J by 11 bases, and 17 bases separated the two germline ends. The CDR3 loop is CASSPDLRGRAFF. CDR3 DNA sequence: TGCGCCAGCAGCCCCGACCTGCGGGGGAGGGCTTTCTTT.

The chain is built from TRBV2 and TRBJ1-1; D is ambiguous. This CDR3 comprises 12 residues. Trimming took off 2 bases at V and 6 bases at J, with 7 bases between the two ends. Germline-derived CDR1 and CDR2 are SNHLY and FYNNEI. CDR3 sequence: CASSEREAEAFF. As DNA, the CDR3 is TGTGCCAGCAGTGAAAGGGAGGCTGAAGCTTTCTTT. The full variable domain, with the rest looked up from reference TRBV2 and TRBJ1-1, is EPEVTQTPSHQVTQMGQEVILRCVPISNHLYFYWYRQILGQKVEFLVSFYNNEISEKSEIFDDQFSVERPDGSNFTLKIRSTKLEDSAMYFCASSEREAEAFFGQGTRLTVV.

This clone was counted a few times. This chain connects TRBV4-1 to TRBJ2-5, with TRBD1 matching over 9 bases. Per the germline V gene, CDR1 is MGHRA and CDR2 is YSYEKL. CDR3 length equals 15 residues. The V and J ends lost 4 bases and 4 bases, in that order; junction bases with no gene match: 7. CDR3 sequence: CASSPYRGLGETQYF. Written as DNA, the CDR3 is TGCGCCAGCAGCCCCTACAGGGGGCTCGGAGAGACCCAGTACTTC.

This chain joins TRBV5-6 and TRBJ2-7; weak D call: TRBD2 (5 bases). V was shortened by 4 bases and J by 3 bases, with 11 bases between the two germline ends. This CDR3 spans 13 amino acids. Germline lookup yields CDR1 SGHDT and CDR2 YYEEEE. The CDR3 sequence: CASSPGNLYEQYF. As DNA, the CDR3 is TGTGCCAGCAGCCCGGGGAACCTCTACGAGCAGTACTTC.

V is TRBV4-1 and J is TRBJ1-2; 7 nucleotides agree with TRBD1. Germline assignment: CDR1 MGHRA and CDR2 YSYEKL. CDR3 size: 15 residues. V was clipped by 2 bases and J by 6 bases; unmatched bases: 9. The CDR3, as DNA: TGCGCCAGCAGCCAACCGACAGGGCGCGCCGATGGCTACACCTTC. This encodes CASSQPTGRADGYTF.

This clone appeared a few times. The CDR3 DNA reads as TGCGCCAGCAGCCAAGGGGGGGACAGGAGATACGAGCAGTACTTC. This sequence encodes CASSQGGDRRYEQYF. The chain uses TRBV4-3 and TRBJ2-7, with TRBD1 matching 8 bases. The germline gives CDR1 LGHNA, CDR2 YSLEER. This CDR3 region has 15 residues. J lost 4 bases, V lost 1 base, and 6 bases had no gene match.

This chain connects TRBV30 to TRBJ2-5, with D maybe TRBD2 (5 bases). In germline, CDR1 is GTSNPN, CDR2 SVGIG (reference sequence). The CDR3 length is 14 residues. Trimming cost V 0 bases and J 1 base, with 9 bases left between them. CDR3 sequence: CAWSVSGVQETQYF. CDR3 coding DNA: TGTGCCTGGAGTGTGAGCGGTGTCCAAGAGACCCAGTACTTC.